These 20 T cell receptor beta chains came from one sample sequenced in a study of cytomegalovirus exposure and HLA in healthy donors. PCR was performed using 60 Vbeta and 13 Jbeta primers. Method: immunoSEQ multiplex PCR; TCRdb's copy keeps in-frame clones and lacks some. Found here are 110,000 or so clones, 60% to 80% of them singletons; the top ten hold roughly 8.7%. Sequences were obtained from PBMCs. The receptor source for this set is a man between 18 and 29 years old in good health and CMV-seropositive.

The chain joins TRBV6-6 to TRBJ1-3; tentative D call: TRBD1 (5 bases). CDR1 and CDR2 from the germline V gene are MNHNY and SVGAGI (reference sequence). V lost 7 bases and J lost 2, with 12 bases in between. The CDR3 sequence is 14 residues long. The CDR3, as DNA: TGTGCCAGCAAGCAGGGAGGGGCTGGAAACACCATATATTTT. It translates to CASKQGGAGNTIYF.

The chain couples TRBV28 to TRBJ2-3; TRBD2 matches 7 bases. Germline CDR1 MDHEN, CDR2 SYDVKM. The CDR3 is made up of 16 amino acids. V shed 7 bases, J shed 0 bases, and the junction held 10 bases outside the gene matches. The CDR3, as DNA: TGTGCCAGCACTCTTATTGGGGGGGGAAGCACAGATACGCAGTATTTT. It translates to CASTLIGGGSTDTQYF.

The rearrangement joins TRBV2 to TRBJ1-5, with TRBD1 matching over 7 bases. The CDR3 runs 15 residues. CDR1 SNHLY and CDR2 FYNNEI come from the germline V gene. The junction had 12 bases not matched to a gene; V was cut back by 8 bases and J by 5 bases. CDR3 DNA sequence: TGTGCCAGCGACCAGATGGGACAGCTTCATCAGCCCCAGCATTTT. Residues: CASDQMGQLHQPQHF.

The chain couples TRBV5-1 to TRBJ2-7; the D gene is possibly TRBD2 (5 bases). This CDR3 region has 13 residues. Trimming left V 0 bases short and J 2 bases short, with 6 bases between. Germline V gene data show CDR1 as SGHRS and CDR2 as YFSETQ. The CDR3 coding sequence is TGCGCCAGCAGCTTGGCGGGAACCTACGAGCAGTACTTC. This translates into CASSLAGTYEQYF.

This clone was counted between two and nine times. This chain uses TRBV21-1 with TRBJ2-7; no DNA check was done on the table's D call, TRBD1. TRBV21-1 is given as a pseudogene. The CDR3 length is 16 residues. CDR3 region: CASTKQPSDRVNEQYV. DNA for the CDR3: TGTGCCAGCACAAAACAACCCTCGGACAGGGTCAACGAGCAGTACGTC.

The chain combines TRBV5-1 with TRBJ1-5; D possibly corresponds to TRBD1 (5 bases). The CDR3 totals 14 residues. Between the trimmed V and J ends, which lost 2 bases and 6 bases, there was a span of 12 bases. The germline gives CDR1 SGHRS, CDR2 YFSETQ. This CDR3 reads CASSLEGVGQPQHF. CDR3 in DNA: TGCGCCAGCAGCTTAGAAGGGGTGGGTCAGCCCCAGCATTTT.

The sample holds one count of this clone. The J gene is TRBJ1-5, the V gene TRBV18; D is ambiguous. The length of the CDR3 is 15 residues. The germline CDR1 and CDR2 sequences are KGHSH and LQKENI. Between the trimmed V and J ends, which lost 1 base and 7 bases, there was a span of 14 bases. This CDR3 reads CASSPRPLEVQPQHF. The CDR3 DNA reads TGTGCCAGCTCACCACGGCCCTTGGAGGTACAGCCCCAGCATTTT.

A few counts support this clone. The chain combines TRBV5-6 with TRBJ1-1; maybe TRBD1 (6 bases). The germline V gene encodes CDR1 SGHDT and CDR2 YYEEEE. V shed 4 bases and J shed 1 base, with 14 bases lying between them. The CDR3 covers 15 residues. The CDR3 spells CASSERGQTNTEAFF. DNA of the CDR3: TGTGCCAGCAGCGAACGAGGACAGACGAACACTGAAGCTTTCTTT.

The CDR3 spells CASSEAAGIAKNIQYF. Here the CDR3 DNA reads TGTGCCAGCAGTGAAGCAGCGGGGATAGCAAAAAACATTCAGTACTTC. The chain uses TRBV25-1 and TRBJ2-4, with 7 nucleotides matching TRBD2. This CDR3 contains 16 residues. V was pared by 2 bases and J by 4 bases, with 8 bases of the junction left unmatched. From germline, CDR1 is MGHDK and CDR2 SYGVNS.

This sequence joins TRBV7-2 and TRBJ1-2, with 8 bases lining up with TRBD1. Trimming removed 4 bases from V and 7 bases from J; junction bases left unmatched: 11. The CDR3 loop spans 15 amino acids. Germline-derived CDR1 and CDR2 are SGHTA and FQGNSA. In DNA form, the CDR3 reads TGTGCCAGCAGCTCCTCAGGGGGCGGTCGACGTGGCTACACCTTC. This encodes CASSSSGGGRRGYTF.

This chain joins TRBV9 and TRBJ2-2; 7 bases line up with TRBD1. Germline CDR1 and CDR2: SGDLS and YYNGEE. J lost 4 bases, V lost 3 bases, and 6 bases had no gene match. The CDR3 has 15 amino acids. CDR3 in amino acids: CASSGGTASTGELFF. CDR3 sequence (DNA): TGTGCCAGCAGCGGGGGGACAGCAAGCACCGGGGAGCTGTTTTTT.

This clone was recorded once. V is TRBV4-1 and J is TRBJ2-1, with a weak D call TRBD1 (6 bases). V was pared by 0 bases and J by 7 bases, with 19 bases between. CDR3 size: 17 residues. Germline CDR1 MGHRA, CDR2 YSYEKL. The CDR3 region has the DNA TGCGCCAGCAGCCAAGATCATGGGGCATCACAGGGTAATGAGCAGTTCTTC. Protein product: CASSQDHGASQGNEQFF.

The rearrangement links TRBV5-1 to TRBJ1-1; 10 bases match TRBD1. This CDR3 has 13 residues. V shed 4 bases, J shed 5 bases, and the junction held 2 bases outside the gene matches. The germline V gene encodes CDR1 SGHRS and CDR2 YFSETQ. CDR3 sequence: CASSEDRGTEAFF. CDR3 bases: TGCGCCAGCAGCGAGGACAGGGGGACTGAAGCTTTCTTT.

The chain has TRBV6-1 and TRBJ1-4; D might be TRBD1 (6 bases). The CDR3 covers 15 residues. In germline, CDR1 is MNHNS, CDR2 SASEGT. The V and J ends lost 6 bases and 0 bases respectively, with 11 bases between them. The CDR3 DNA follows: TGTGCCAGCAGCGCCCAGGGGACAACTAATGAAAAACTGTTTTTT. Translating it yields CASSAQGTTNEKLFF.

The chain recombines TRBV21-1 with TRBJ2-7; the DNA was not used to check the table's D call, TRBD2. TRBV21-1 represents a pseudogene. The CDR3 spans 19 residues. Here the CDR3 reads CASRQGEMVAGGKRYEQYV. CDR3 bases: TGTGCCAGCAGACAAGGGGAAATGGTAGCGGGGGGGAAACGATACGAGCAGTACGTC.

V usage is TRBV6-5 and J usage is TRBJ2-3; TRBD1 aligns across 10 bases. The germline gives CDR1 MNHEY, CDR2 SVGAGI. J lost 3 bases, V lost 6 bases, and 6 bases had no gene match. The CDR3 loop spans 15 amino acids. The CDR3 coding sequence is TGTGCCAGCAGGGGACAGGGGCTTAAGACAGATACGCAGTATTTT. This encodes CASRGQGLKTDTQYF.

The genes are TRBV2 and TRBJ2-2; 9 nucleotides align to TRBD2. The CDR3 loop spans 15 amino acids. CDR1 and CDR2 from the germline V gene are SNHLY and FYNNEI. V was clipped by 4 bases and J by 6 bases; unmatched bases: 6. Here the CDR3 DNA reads TGTGCCAGCAGTGGGGCTAGCGGGACTCCCGGGGAGCTGTTTTTT. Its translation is CASSGASGTPGELFF. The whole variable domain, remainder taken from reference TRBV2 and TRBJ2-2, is EPEVTQTPSHQVTQMGQEVILRCVPISNHLYFYWYRQILGQKVEFLVSFYNNEISEKSEIFDDQFSVERPDGSNFTLKIRSTKLEDSAMYFCASSGASGTPGELFFGEGSRLTVL.

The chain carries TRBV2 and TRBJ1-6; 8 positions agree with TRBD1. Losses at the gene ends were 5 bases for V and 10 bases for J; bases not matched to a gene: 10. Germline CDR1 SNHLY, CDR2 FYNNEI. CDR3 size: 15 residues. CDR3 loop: CASSKDRAGGSPLHF. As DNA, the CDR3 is TGTGCCAGCAGTAAGGACAGGGCAGGGGGATCACCCCTCCACTTT. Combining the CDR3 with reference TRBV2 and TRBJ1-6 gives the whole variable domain EPEVTQTPSHQVTQMGQEVILRCVPISNHLYFYWYRQILGQKVEFLVSFYNNEISEKSEIFDDQFSVERPDGSNFTLKIRSTKLEDSAMYFCASSKDRAGGSPLHFGNGTRLTVT.

CDR3 coding DNA: TGTGCCAGCAGGCACGGGGGCAGGGGGCAACAAGAGACCCAGTACTTC. It codes for CASRHGGRGQQETQYF. V usage is TRBV28 and J usage is TRBJ2-5; 8 bases are a match to TRBD1. The CDR3 has 16 residues. J gave up 2 bases and V 6 bases, and 11 bases lay outside the gene matches. Germline loops: CDR1 MDHEN, CDR2 SYDVKM.

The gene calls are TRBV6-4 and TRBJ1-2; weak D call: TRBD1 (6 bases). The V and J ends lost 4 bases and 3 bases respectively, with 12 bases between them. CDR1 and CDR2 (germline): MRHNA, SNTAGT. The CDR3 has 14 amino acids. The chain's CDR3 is CASSGYRDDYGYTF. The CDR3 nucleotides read TGTGCCAGCAGTGGGTACAGGGATGACTATGGCTACACCTTC.